This TCR beta chain was captured by sequencing in a study of shared clonotypes between healthy human individuals. General study findings and limits: Rarefaction revealed incomplete sorted-subset sequencing despite large depth. A handful of donors shared about 4.8% of their naive CD4 clonotypes.

Using immunoSEQ multiplex PCR, the repertoire was profiled, and TCRdb retains in-frame clones only, with some absent. The data show around 2.1 million clones, approximately 94% seen once. It was CD45RO-negative cells, positively selected for CCR7, that made up naive CD8 cells, with terminally differentiated effector memory CD45RA+ cells excluded. In regard to this clone: Antigen: not known.

Sequenced input: naive CD8+ T cells from PBMCs. The sequence derives from a young man in good health. Some clones in this sample may be carry-over from other donors' samples.

This CDR3 reads CASGGSLFVQNIQYF. CDR3 in DNA: TGTGCCTCCGGAGGGTCTCTGTTTGTCCAAAACATTCAGTACTTC. V and J are TRBV2 and TRBJ2-4, with a possible D match to TRBD2 (6 bases). The CDR3 is 15 amino acids. The V and J ends lost 11 bases and 5 bases respectively, with 22 bases between them. In germline, CDR1 is SNHLY, CDR2 FYNNEI.